A single sample is the source of the 3 T cell receptor beta chains below, sequenced in a study of Ad26.COV2.S vaccination and SARS-CoV-2 variants. Sequenced by immunoSEQ multiplex PCR; TCRdb stores in-frame clones only, minus some. In the table there are roughly 510,000 clones, approximately 88% of which are singletons. Treatment given: about 20 received Ad26.COV2.S at low or high dose, single or two shots; about five received placebo; per-sample allocation not given. Samples were taken on day 63 after the first vaccine or placebo injection. The starting material was peripheral blood, obtained in a trial of Ad26.COV2.S vaccine versus placebo. Source of these receptors: a person aged 18 to 65 who received the Ad26.COV2.S COVID-19 vaccine or a placebo.

V gene TRBV5-1 combines with J gene TRBJ1-3, with D possibly being TRBD1 (5 bases). V was cut by 0 bases and J by 0 bases, with 13 bases left in between. The length of the CDR3 is 17 residues. Germline lookup yields CDR1 SGHRS and CDR2 YFSETQ. CDR3 nucleotide sequence: TGCGCCAGCAGCTTGGAAGGGGCGGGAAGCTCTGGAAACACCATATATTTT. Translating gives CASSLEGAGSSGNTIYF.

This clone was picked up one time. The gene calls are TRBV5-8 and TRBJ2-3; unclear D gene. Germline values: CDR1 SGHTS, CDR2 YDEGEE. CDR3 length: 15 amino acids. V lost 0 bases, J lost 0 bases, and 8 bases lay in between. The CDR3 bases are TGTGCCAGCAGCTTGGCGTTGAGTAGCACAGATACGCAGTATTTT. Its protein product is CASSLALSSTDTQYF.

J is TRBJ1-4 and V is TRBV28; D gene ambiguous. CDR3 length: 10 residues. Germline CDR1 and CDR2: MDHEN and SYDVKM. V was cut by 8 bases and J by 6 bases, with 4 bases left in between. The CDR3 loop is CASLHEKLFF. CDR3 bases: TGTGCCAGCTTGCATGAAAAACTGTTTTTT.